This is a list of T cell receptor beta chains from one sample in a study of Ad26.COV2.S vaccination and SARS-CoV-2 variants. Method: immunoSEQ multiplex PCR; TCRdb's copy keeps in-frame clones and lacks some. The repertoire holds about 680,000 clones, around 89% seen once, with around 1.5% in the top ten. The source was peripheral blood, collected in a trial of Ad26.COV2.S vaccine versus placebo. Receptors originate from a person aged 18-65 years who received the Ad26.COV2.S COVID-19 vaccine or a placebo. The CDR3 runs from the conserved cysteine through the conserved F or W. Fields, in order: V gene, clone size, D gene, J gene, CDR3 DNA, CDR3 protein. A D gene is named only where the DNA matches it firmly. Rows may omit the clone size; those that give it use once, few, many or a size class.

v_call: TRBV15; clone_size: NA; d_call: TRBD2; j_call: TRBJ2-1; cdr3_nt: TGTGCCACCATGCACTGGGGGGGGACGTACAATGAGCAGTTCTTC; cdr3_aa: CATMHWGGTYNEQFF
v_call: TRBV4-2; clone_size: NA; d_call: TRBD1; j_call: TRBJ2-2; cdr3_nt: TGTGCCAGCAGCCTAGGGACAGTGGGGAACCCCGGGGAGCTGTTTTTT; cdr3_aa: CASSLGTVGNPGELFF
v_call: TRBV10-3; clone_size: NA; d_call: NA; j_call: TRBJ2-1; cdr3_nt: TGTGCCATCAGTGCCCGGGTCAGCTACAATGAGCAGTTCTTC; cdr3_aa: CAISARVSYNEQFF
v_call: TRBV7-9; clone_size: NA; d_call: TRBD2; j_call: TRBJ2-3; cdr3_nt: TGTGCCAGCAGCTTAGAGCTAGCGGCGGATACGCAGTATTTT; cdr3_aa: CASSLELAADTQYF
v_call: TRBV19; clone_size: NA; d_call: TRBD1; j_call: TRBJ1-2; cdr3_nt: TGTGCCAGTACCCCGGACAGGGGTGGCTACACCTTC; cdr3_aa: CASTPDRGGYTF
v_call: TRBV24-1; clone_size: NA; d_call: NA; j_call: TRBJ1-1; cdr3_nt: TGTGCCACCAGTGACTCAGGGGTGGCCACTGAAGCTTTCTTT; cdr3_aa: CATSDSGVATEAFF
v_call: TRBV7-6; clone_size: few; d_call: NA; j_call: TRBJ1-6; cdr3_nt: TGTGCCAGCAGCTCCGACCTTACTTATAATTCACCCCTCCACTTT; cdr3_aa: CASSSDLTYNSPLHF
v_call: TRBV19; clone_size: NA; d_call: NA; j_call: TRBJ2-7; cdr3_nt: TGTGCCAGTAGTACCTCGGCGGTATACGAGCAGTACTTC; cdr3_aa: CASSTSAVYEQYF
v_call: TRBV5-1; clone_size: NA; d_call: NA; j_call: TRBJ2-3; cdr3_nt: TGCGCCAGCAGCCCCTCAGGGATGGGAGATACGCAGTATTTT; cdr3_aa: CASSPSGMGDTQYF
v_call: TRBV6-5; clone_size: NA; d_call: NA; j_call: TRBJ1-1; cdr3_nt: TGTGCCAGCAGTTACTCTAAAGGGTGGGGGAACACTGAAGCTTTCTTT; cdr3_aa: CASSYSKGWGNTEAFF
v_call: TRBV2; clone_size: NA; d_call: NA; j_call: TRBJ1-3; cdr3_nt: TGTGCCACCACGAAAACACCCGGAAACACCATATATTTT; cdr3_aa: CATTKTPGNTIYF
v_call: TRBV7-9; clone_size: NA; d_call: NA; j_call: TRBJ1-2; cdr3_nt: TGTGCCAGCAGTGCGTCTAACTATGGCTACACCTTC; cdr3_aa: CASSASNYGYTF
v_call: TRBV2; clone_size: NA; d_call: NA; j_call: TRBJ1-6; cdr3_nt: TGTGCCAGCAGTGAGCGGGGGCACAATTCACCCCTCCACTTT; cdr3_aa: CASSERGHNSPLHF
v_call: TRBV18; clone_size: NA; d_call: NA; j_call: TRBJ1-2; cdr3_nt: TGTGCCAGCTCACCACCCGGGGAAAACTATGGCTACACCTTC; cdr3_aa: CASSPPGENYGYTF
v_call: TRBV2; clone_size: NA; d_call: TRBD1; j_call: TRBJ1-2; cdr3_nt: TGTGCCTGCCCCGGGACAGGAGACTATGGCTACACCTTC; cdr3_aa: CACPGTGDYGYTF
v_call: TRBV6-5; clone_size: NA; d_call: NA; j_call: TRBJ1-5; cdr3_nt: TGTGCCAGCAGTCTAACCCGGACCGAGAATCAGCCCCAGCATTTT; cdr3_aa: CASSLTRTENQPQHF
v_call: TRBV19; clone_size: NA; d_call: NA; j_call: TRBJ2-3; cdr3_nt: TGTGCCAGTAGTATAGATCAGACAGGTCCAGATACGCAGTATTTT; cdr3_aa: CASSIDQTGPDTQYF
v_call: TRBV4-1; clone_size: NA; d_call: NA; j_call: TRBJ1-1; cdr3_nt: TGCGCCAGCAGCCCACTCGACAGGTTAAACACTGAAGCTTTCTTT; cdr3_aa: CASSPLDRLNTEAFF
v_call: TRBV30; clone_size: NA; d_call: NA; j_call: TRBJ2-7; cdr3_nt: TGTGCCTGCGCGGGAAGAGGCGAGCAGTACTTC; cdr3_aa: CACAGRGEQYF
v_call: TRBV14; clone_size: NA; d_call: NA; j_call: TRBJ1-5; cdr3_nt: TGTGCCAGCAGCCAAGATATTGGCCAGCCCCAGCATTTT; cdr3_aa: CASSQDIGQPQHF
v_call: TRBV19; clone_size: NA; d_call: TRBD2; j_call: TRBJ2-3; cdr3_nt: TGTGCCAGTAGTATGGTGGCTAGCGGGAGCTCTAAAGATACGCAGTATTTT; cdr3_aa: CASSMVASGSSKDTQYF
v_call: TRBV11-2; clone_size: NA; d_call: NA; j_call: TRBJ2-1; cdr3_nt: TGTGCCAGCAGCTTAGGATCCCCCTACAATGAGCAGTTCTTC; cdr3_aa: CASSLGSPYNEQFF
v_call: TRBV2; clone_size: once; d_call: NA; j_call: TRBJ1-2; cdr3_nt: TGTGCCAGCAGTGACAGGGTATTCTATGGCTACACCTTC; cdr3_aa: CASSDRVFYGYTF
v_call: TRBV21-1; clone_size: NA; d_call: NA; j_call: TRBJ2-1; cdr3_nt: TGTGCCAGCAGCAACCATAGCGGGAGTCTTCGGAGTGAGCAGTTCTTC; cdr3_aa: CASSNHSGSLRSEQFF
v_call: TRBV27; clone_size: NA; d_call: TRBD2; j_call: TRBJ2-3; cdr3_nt: TGTGCCAGCAGTGATGGGGCGGGAGGTTACACAGATACGCAGTATTTT; cdr3_aa: CASSDGAGGYTDTQYF
v_call: TRBV6-5; clone_size: NA; d_call: TRBD1; j_call: TRBJ1-2; cdr3_nt: TGTGCCAGCAGTTCGACAGGGCTCGGCTACACCTTC; cdr3_aa: CASSSTGLGYTF
v_call: TRBV19; clone_size: once; d_call: NA; j_call: TRBJ2-7; cdr3_nt: TGTGCCAGTAGTAAAGCCTACGAGCAGTACTTC; cdr3_aa: CASSKAYEQYF
v_call: TRBV14; clone_size: NA; d_call: NA; j_call: TRBJ1-1; cdr3_nt: TGTGCCAGCAGCCAGTATGAGGGGAGGGTTGACACTGAAGCTTTCTTT; cdr3_aa: CASSQYEGRVDTEAFF
v_call: TRBV19; clone_size: few; d_call: NA; j_call: TRBJ1-5; cdr3_nt: TGTGCCAGTAGTATAGAGAGGACTCAGCCCCAGCATTTT; cdr3_aa: CASSIERTQPQHF
v_call: TRBV6-4; clone_size: NA; d_call: NA; j_call: TRBJ2-6; cdr3_nt: TGTGCCAGCAGTGAAAATAGGGTCTCTGGGGCCAACGTCCTGACTTTC; cdr3_aa: CASSENRVSGANVLTF
v_call: TRBV15; clone_size: NA; d_call: NA; j_call: TRBJ1-3; cdr3_nt: TGTGCCACCAGCAGAGATTTGCGACGTATGTCGAGCTCTGGAAACACCATATATTTT; cdr3_aa: CATSRDLRRMSSSGNTIYF
v_call: TRBV30; clone_size: NA; d_call: NA; j_call: TRBJ2-7; cdr3_nt: TGTGCCTGGAAGGGGAGCGAGCAGTACTTC; cdr3_aa: CAWKGSEQYF
v_call: TRBV6-6; clone_size: NA; d_call: TRBD2; j_call: TRBJ2-1; cdr3_nt: TGTGCCAGCAGTTACCCTAGCGGGAGCCCAAATGAGCAGTTCTTC; cdr3_aa: CASSYPSGSPNEQFF
v_call: TRBV4-2; clone_size: NA; d_call: TRBD1; j_call: TRBJ2-1; cdr3_nt: TGTGCCAGCAGCCAAGAGGGTGAGACAGGGGTTGACAATGAGCAGTTCTTC; cdr3_aa: CASSQEGETGVDNEQFF
v_call: TRBV12-3/TRBV12-4; clone_size: once; d_call: NA; j_call: TRBJ1-1; cdr3_nt: TGTGCCAGCAGTCAGACAGGATCTGGCTTCTTT; cdr3_aa: CASSQTGSGFF
v_call: TRBV7-9; clone_size: NA; d_call: NA; j_call: TRBJ2-7; cdr3_nt: TGTGCCAGCAGCTTAGCGGGGCCAGAGTGGTACTTC; cdr3_aa: CASSLAGPEWYF
v_call: TRBV27; clone_size: NA; d_call: NA; j_call: TRBJ1-5; cdr3_nt: TGTGCCAGCAGACCCTCTCCTTCTAGCAATCAGCCCCAGCATTTT; cdr3_aa: CASRPSPSSNQPQHF
v_call: TRBV5-1; clone_size: NA; d_call: TRBD1; j_call: TRBJ1-2; cdr3_nt: TGCGCCAGCAGCTTGACAGGGGGTGGATATGGCTACACCTTC; cdr3_aa: CASSLTGGGYGYTF
v_call: TRBV5-1; clone_size: NA; d_call: TRBD1; j_call: TRBJ2-1; cdr3_nt: TGCGCCAGCAGCCCGGGGACAGGGACCCACAATGAGCAGTTCTTC; cdr3_aa: CASSPGTGTHNEQFF
v_call: TRBV4-3; clone_size: NA; d_call: TRBD1; j_call: TRBJ2-7; cdr3_nt: TGCGCCAGCAGCCAAGATTGGGACAGCTCCTACGAGCAGTACTTC; cdr3_aa: CASSQDWDSSYEQYF
v_call: TRBV15; clone_size: NA; d_call: TRBD1; j_call: TRBJ2-3; cdr3_nt: TGTGCCACCAGCAGAGGACGACAGGGGAGCACAGATACGCAGTATTTT; cdr3_aa: CATSRGRQGSTDTQYF
v_call: TRBV10-3; clone_size: NA; d_call: TRBD2; j_call: TRBJ2-1; cdr3_nt: TGTGCCATCAGTCGTAGCGGGGGCTCCTACAATGAGCAGTTCTTC; cdr3_aa: CAISRSGGSYNEQFF
v_call: TRBV7-9; clone_size: NA; d_call: NA; j_call: TRBJ2-7; cdr3_nt: TGTGCCAGCAGCTTCTTGACCTACGAGCAGTACTTC; cdr3_aa: CASSFLTYEQYF
v_call: TRBV11-2; clone_size: NA; d_call: TRBD2; j_call: TRBJ2-3; cdr3_nt: TGTGCCAGCAGATATAGCGGGGCCACAGATACGCAGTATTTT; cdr3_aa: CASRYSGATDTQYF
v_call: TRBV5-1; clone_size: NA; d_call: NA; j_call: TRBJ1-1; cdr3_nt: TGCGCCAGCAGCTCCGGGACAATGAACACTGAAGCTTTCTTT; cdr3_aa: CASSSGTMNTEAFF